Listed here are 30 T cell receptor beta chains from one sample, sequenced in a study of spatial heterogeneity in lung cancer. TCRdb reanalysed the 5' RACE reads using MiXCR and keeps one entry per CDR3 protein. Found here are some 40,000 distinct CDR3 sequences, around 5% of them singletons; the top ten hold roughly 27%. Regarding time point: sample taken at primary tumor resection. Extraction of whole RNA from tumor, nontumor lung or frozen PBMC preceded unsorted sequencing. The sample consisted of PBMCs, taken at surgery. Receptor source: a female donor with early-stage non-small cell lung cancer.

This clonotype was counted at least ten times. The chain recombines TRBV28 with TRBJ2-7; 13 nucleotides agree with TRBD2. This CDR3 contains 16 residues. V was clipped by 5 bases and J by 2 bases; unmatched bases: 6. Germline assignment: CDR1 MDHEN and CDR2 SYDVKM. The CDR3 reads CASSATGTSGTYEQYF. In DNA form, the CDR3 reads TGTGCCAGCAGTGCCACCGGGACTAGCGGGACCTACGAGCAGTACTTC. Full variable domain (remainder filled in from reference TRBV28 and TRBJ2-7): DVKVTQSSRYLVKRTGEKVFLECVQDMDHENMFWYRQDPGLGLRLIYFSYDVKMKEKGDIPEGYSVSREKKERFSLILESASTNQTSMYLCASSATGTSGTYEQYFGPGTRLTVT.

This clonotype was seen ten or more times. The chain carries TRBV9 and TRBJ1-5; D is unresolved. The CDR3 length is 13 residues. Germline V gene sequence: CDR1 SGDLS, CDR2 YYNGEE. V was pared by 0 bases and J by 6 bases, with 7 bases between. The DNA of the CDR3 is TGTGCCAGCAGCGTAGGGGAGGGTCAGCCCCAGCATTTT. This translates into CASSVGEGQPQHF. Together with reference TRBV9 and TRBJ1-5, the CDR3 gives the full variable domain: DSGVTQTPKHLITATGQRVTLRCSPRSGDLSVYWYQQSLDQGLQFLIQYYNGEERAKGNILERFSAQQFPDLHSELNLSSLELGDSALYFCASSVGEGQPQHFGDGTRLSIL.

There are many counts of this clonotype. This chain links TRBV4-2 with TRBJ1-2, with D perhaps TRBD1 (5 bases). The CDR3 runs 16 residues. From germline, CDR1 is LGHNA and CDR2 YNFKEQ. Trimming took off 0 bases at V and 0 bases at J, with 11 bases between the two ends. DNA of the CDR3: TGTGCCAGCAGCCAAGATCAGGCAGGGCCTAACTATGGCTACACCTTC. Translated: CASSQDQAGPNYGYTF.

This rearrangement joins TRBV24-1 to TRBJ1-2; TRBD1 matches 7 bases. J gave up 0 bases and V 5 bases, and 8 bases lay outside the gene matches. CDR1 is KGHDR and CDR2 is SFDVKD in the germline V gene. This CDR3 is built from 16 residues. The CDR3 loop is CATSAAGTEANYGYTF. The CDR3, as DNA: TGTGCCACCAGTGCCGCCGGGACAGAGGCTAACTATGGCTACACCTTC.

In DNA, the CDR3 is TGTGCCAGCAGCGTCGCCCCGGCGGGCTACGAGCAGTACTTC. Amino acid sequence: CASSVAPAGYEQYF. The chain links TRBV2 to TRBJ2-7, with a possible D match to TRBD2 (5 bases). Trimming took off 6 bases at V and 3 bases at J, with 15 bases between the two ends. CDR3 size: 14 residues. CDR1 SNHLY and CDR2 FYNNEI come from the germline V gene.

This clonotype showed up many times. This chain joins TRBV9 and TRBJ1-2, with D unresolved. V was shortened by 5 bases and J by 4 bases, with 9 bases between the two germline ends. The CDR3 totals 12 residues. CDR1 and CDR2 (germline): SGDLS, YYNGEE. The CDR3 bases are TGTGCCAGCAGTCCCTACCGCTATGGCTACACCTTC. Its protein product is CASSPYRYGYTF.

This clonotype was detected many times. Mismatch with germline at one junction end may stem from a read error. This chain's CDR3 is CASSPHPLSSGNTIYF. The CDR3 region has the DNA TGTGCCAGCTCTCCACACCCTTTGAGCTCTGGAAACACCATATATTTT. The V call is TRBV18, the J call TRBJ1-3; no clear D. This CDR3 is built from 16 residues. From germline, CDR1 is KGHSH and CDR2 LQKENI.

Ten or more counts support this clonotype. CDR3 DNA: TGCAGCGGACAGGCTAACTATGGCTACACCTTC. Its protein is CSGQANYGYTF. The rearrangement uses TRBV29-1 and TRBJ1-2, with a tentative D call TRBD1 (6 bases). The V gene lost 7 bases and the J gene lost 0 bases, with 6 bases spanning the gap. CDR1 SQVTM and CDR2 ANQGSEA come from the germline V gene. This CDR3 is 11 amino acids long.

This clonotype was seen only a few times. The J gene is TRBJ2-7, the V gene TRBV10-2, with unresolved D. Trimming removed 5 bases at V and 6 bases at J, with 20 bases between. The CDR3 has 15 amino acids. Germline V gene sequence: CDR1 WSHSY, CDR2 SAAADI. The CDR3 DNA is TGCGCCAGCAGTCTCTCTGGGCTAGTACTACCCGAGCAGTACTTC. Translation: CASSLSGLVLPEQYF.

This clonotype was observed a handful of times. The CDR3 loop reads CAWSVLSRGGYTF. Written as DNA, the CDR3 is TGTGCCTGGAGTGTACTGTCGAGAGGGGGCTACACCTTC. This chain connects TRBV30 to TRBJ1-2; D unclear. CDR3 size: 13 residues. V was cut by 0 bases and J by 8 bases, with 13 bases left in between. The germline V gene has CDR1 GTSNPN and CDR2 SVGIG (reference sequence).

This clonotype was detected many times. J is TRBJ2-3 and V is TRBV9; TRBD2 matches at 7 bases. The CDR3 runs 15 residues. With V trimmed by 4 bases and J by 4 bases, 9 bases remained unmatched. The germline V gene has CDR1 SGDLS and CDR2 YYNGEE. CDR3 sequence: CASSPAGVRADTQYF. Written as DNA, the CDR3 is TGTGCCAGCAGCCCCGCGGGGGTTCGGGCAGATACGCAGTATTTT.

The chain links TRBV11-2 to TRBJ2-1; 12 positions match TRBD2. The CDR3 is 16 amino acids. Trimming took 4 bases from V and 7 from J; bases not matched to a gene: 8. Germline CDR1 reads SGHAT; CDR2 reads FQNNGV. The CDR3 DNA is TGTGCCAGCAGCTCTGCTAGCGGGGGGGCCGGGAATGAGCAGTTCTTC. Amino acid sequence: CASSSASGGAGNEQFF.

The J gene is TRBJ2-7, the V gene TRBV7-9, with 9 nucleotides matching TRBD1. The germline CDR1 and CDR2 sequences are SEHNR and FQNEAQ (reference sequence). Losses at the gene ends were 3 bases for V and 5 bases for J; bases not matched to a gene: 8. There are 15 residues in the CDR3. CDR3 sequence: CASSFPWTGENEQYF. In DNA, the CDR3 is TGTGCCAGCAGCTTCCCATGGACAGGGGAGAACGAGCAGTACTTC.

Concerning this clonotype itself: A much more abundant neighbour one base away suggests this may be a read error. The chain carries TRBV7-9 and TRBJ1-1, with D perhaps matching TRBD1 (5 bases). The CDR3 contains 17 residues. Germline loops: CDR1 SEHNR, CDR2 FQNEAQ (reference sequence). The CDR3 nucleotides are TGTGTCAGCACCGCCAGGGCAGGGCGGCAAAGTCCAGCTGAAGCTTTCTTT. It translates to CVSTARAGRQSPAEAFF.

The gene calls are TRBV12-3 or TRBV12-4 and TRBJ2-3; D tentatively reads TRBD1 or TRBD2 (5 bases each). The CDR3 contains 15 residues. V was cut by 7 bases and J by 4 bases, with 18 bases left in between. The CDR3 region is CASTPWAGRADTQYF. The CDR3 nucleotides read TGTGCCAGCACCCCCTGGGCAGGGCGGGCAGATACGCAGTATTTT.

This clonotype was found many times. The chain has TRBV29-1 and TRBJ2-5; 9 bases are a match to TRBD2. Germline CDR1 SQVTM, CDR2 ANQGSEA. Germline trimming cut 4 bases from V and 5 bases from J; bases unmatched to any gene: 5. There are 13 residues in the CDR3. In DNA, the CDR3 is TGCAGCGTTGTGGCGGGGGGGACGGAGACCCAGTACTTC. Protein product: CSVVAGGTETQYF.

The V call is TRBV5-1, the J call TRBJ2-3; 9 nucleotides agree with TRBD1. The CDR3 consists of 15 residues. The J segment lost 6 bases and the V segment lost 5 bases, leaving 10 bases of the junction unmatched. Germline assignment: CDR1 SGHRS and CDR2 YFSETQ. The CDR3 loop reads CASSLAGTGWDTQYF. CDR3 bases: TGCGCCAGCAGTCTTGCCGGGACAGGGTGGGATACGCAGTATTTT.

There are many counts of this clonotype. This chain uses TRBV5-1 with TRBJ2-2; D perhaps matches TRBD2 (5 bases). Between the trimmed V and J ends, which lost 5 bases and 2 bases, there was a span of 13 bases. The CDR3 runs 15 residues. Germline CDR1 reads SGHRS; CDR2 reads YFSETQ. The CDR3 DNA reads TGCGCCAGCAGTCGGGGAGTTCGCAACACCGGGGAGCTGTTTTTT. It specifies CASSRGVRNTGELFF.

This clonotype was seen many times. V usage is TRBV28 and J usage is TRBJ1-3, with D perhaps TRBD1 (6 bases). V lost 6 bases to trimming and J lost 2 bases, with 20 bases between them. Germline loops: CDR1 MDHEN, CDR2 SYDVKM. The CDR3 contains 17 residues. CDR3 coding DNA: TGTGCCAGCAGCTCGGGGGGGCAGGGCTTCGCTGGAAACACCATATATTTT. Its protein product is CASSSGGQGFAGNTIYF.

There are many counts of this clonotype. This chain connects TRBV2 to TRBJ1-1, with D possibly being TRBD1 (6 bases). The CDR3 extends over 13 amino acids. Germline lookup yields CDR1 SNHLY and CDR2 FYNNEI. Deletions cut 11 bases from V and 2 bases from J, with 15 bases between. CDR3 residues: CASQGIENTEAFF. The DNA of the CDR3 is TGTGCCTCCCAGGGGATTGAAAACACTGAAGCTTTCTTT.

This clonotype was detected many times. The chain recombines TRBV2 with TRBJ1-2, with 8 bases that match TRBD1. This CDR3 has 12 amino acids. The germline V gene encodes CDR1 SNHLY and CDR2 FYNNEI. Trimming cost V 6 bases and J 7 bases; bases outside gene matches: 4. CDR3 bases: TGTGCCAGCAGGGCCGGACAGGGTGGCTACACCTTC. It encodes CASRAGQGGYTF.

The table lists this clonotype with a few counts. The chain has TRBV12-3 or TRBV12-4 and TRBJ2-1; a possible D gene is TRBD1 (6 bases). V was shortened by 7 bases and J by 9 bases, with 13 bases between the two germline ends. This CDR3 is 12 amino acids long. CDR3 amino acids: CASTMGAREQFF. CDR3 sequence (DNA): TGTGCCAGCACCATGGGGGCGCGTGAGCAGTTCTTC.

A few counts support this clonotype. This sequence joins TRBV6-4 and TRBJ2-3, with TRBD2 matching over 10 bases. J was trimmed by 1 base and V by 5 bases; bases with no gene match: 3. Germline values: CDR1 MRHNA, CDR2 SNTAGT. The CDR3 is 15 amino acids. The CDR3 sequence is CASSSLAGGTDTQYF. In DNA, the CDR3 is TGTGCCAGCAGTTCCCTAGCGGGGGGCACAGATACGCAGTATTTT.

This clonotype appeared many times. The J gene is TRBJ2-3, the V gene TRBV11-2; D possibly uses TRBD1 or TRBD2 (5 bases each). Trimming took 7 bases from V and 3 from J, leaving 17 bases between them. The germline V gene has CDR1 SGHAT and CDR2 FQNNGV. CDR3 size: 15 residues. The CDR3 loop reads CASTLEGTRTDTQYF. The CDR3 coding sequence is TGTGCCAGCACTCTCGAAGGGACCAGGACAGATACGCAGTATTTT. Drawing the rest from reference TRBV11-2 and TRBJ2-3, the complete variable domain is EAGVAQSPRYKIIEKRQSVAFWCNPISGHATLYWYQQILGQGPKLLIQFQNNGVVDDSQLPKDRFSAERLKGVDSTLKIQPAKLEDSAVYLCASTLEGTRTDTQYFGPGTRLTVL.

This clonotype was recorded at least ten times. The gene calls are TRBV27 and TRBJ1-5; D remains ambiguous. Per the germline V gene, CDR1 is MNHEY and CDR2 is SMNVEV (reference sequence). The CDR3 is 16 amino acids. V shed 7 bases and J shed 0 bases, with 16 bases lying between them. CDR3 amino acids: CASTVFRQISNQPQHF. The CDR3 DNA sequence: TGTGCCAGCACCGTTTTTAGGCAAATTAGCAATCAGCCCCAGCATTTT.

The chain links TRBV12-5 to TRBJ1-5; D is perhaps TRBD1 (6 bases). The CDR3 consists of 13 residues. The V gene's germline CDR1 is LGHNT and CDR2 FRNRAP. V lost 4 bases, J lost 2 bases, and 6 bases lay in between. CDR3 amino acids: CASGSGGNQPQHF. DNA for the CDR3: TGTGCTAGTGGTTCAGGGGGCAATCAGCCCCAGCATTTT.

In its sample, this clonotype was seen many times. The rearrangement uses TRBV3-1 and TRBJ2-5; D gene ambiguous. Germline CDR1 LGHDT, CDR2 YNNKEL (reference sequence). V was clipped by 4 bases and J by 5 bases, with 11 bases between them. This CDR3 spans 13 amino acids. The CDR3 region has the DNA TGTGCCAGCAGCCTTCTGATAGGGGAGACCCAGTACTTC. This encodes CASSLLIGETQYF.

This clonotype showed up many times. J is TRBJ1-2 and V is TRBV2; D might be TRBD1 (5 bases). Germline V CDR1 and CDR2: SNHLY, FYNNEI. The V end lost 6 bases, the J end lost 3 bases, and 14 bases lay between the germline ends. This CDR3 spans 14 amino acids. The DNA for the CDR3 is TGTGCCAGCAGGACAGACCCTCCCTACTATGGCTACACCTTC. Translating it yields CASRTDPPYYGYTF.

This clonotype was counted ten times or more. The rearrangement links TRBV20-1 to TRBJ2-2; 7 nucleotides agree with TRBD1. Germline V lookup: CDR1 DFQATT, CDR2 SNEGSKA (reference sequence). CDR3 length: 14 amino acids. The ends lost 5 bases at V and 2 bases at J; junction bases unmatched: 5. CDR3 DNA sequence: TGCAGTGCTGGGGGACAGCTAAACACCGGGGAGCTGTTTTTT. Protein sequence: CSAGGQLNTGELFF.

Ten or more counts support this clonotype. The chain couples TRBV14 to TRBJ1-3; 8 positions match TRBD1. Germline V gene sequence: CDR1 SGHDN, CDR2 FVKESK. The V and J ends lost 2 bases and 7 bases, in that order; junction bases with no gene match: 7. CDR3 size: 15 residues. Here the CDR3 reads CASSQKQGVWNTIYF. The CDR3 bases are TGTGCCAGCAGCCAAAAACAGGGGGTATGGAACACCATATATTTT.